These 23 T cell receptor beta chains share one sample of origin, sequenced in a study of T cell responses to AZD1222 COVID-19 vaccine. The table came from immunoSEQ multiplex PCR; TCRdb's copy has only in-frame clones and leaves some out. Among 85,000 to 120,000 clones listed, roughly 88% were seen once. Sequences were derived from peripheral blood, sampled 28 days after the second AZD1222 dose. Receptor source: an adult who received the AZD1222 COVID-19 vaccine.

J is TRBJ2-5 and V is TRBV3-1 (or the pseudogene TRBV3-2), with D possibly being TRBD2 (6 bases). Germline V gene data show CDR1 as LGHDT and CDR2 as YNNKEL (reference sequence). The CDR3 is made up of 12 amino acids. V was clipped by 8 bases and J by 4 bases, with 11 bases between them. The CDR3 protein is CASSTAGETQYF. The CDR3 bases are TGTGCCAGCTCGACAGCGGGAGAGACCCAGTACTTC.

The chain joins TRBV7-2 to TRBJ2-1; perhaps TRBD2 as D (7 bases). Germline lookup yields CDR1 SGHTA and CDR2 FQGNSA. V was shortened by 5 bases and J by 3 bases, with 14 bases between the two germline ends. This CDR3 has 15 residues. The CDR3 sequence is CASSPMGGRYNEQFF. The CDR3 nucleotides read TGTGCCAGCAGCCCGATGGGGGGGCGCTACAATGAGCAGTTCTTC.

CDR3 amino acids: CASSQEGTGRKLFF. DNA of the CDR3: TGTGCCAGCAGCCAAGAGGGGACAGGGAGAAAACTGTTTTTT. V usage is TRBV3-1 (or the pseudogene TRBV3-2) and J usage is TRBJ1-4; 9 bases line up with TRBD1. Germline lookup yields CDR1 LGHDT and CDR2 YNNKEL (reference sequence). Trimming cost V 0 bases and J 10 bases; bases outside gene matches: 3. CDR3 length: 14 amino acids.

V is TRBV19 and J is TRBJ2-5; 8 bases are a match to TRBD1. Matching the DNA end better, TRBJ2-7 makes the J call doubtful. This CDR3 has 15 residues. The germline V gene encodes CDR1 LNHDA and CDR2 SQIVND (reference sequence). The CDR3 loop is CASMSSGGADYEQYF. CDR3 nucleotides: TGTGCCAGTATGTCGTCAGGGGGCGCGGACTACGAGCAGTACTTC.

J is TRBJ1-5 and V is TRBV19; 10 positions agree with TRBD1. The CDR3 runs to 14 residues. Germline loops: CDR1 LNHDA, CDR2 SQIVND (reference sequence). Trimming removed 10 bases from V and 4 bases from J; junction bases left unmatched: 7. CDR3 sequence (DNA): TGTGCCACCACCAGGACAGGGGGAAATCAGCCCCAGCATTTT. Amino acid sequence: CATTRTGGNQPQHF.

This clone was found once. The J gene is TRBJ1-6, the V gene TRBV12-5, with 7 bases identical to TRBD1. Unmatched junction bases numbered 2, after V lost 0 bases and J lost 0 bases. Germline V gene data show CDR1 as LGHNT and CDR2 as FRNRAP. The CDR3 has 17 residues. CDR3 sequence reads: CASGLVRDSSYNSPLHF. DNA for the CDR3: TGTGCTAGTGGTTTGGTACGGGACAGCTCCTATAATTCACCCCTCCACTTT.

The sample holds a few counts of this clone. The chain couples TRBV3-1 (or the pseudogene TRBV3-2) to TRBJ2-5; 10 positions agree with TRBD2. The CDR3 totals 15 residues. Germline CDR1 reads LGHDT; CDR2 reads YNNKEL (reference sequence). Trimming removed 1 base from V and 2 bases from J; junction bases left unmatched: 1. This chain's CDR3 is CASSQVAGGQETQYF. The CDR3 coding sequence is TGTGCCAGCAGCCAAGTAGCGGGGGGACAAGAGACCCAGTACTTC.

The rearrangement joins TRBV14 to TRBJ2-3; D unclear. This CDR3 region has 18 residues. Trimming took off 1 base at V and 5 bases at J, with 22 bases between the two ends. Germline CDR1 SGHDN, CDR2 FVKESK. This CDR3 reads CASSQVDCRTGSGDTQYF. CDR3 in DNA: TGTGCCAGCAGCCAAGTAGATTGTCGGACGGGTAGTGGAGATACGCAGTATTTT.

The V gene is TRBV5-5, the J gene TRBJ2-7; 7 bases agree with TRBD1. V was pared by 5 bases and J by 3 bases, with 11 bases of the junction left unmatched. CDR1 and CDR2 from the germline V gene are SGHKS and YYEKEE (reference sequence). The CDR3 spans 15 residues. CDR3 nucleotide sequence: TGTGCCAGCAGGGGGAACAGGGGTAGGGTCTACGAGCAGTACTTC. Residues: CASRGNRGRVYEQYF.

This rearrangement joins TRBV18 to TRBJ2-7; 10 nucleotides agree with TRBD1. The CDR3 is 13 amino acids. The germline V gene has CDR1 KGHSH and CDR2 LQKENI. V lost 6 bases to trimming and J lost 2 bases; unmatched junction nucleotides: 1. The CDR3 protein is CASSGTGAYEQYF. The CDR3 DNA is TGTGCCAGCTCGGGGACAGGGGCCTACGAGCAGTACTTC. Supplemented by reference TRBV18 and TRBJ2-7, the full variable domain reads NAGVMQNPRHLVRRRGQEARLRCSPMKGHSHVYWYRQLPEEGLKFMVYLQKENIIDESGMPKERFSAEFPKEGPSILRIQQVVRGDSAAYFCASSGTGAYEQYFGPGTRLTVT.

This rearrangement joins TRBV7-9 to TRBJ1-4; no firm D call. Trimming took off 3 bases at V and 8 bases at J, with 7 bases between the two ends. Germline V gene sequence: CDR1 SEHNR, CDR2 FQNEAQ (reference sequence). This CDR3 comprises 12 residues. The CDR3 region has the DNA TGTGCCAGCAGCTTGGGTGGGGAAAAACTGTTTTTT. Its protein is CASSLGGEKLFF.

This clone was recorded a few times. The chain links TRBV14 to TRBJ1-6; D may be TRBD1 (5 bases). V was clipped by 6 bases and J by 1 base, with 10 bases between them. CDR1 SGHDN and CDR2 FVKESK come from the germline V gene. The CDR3 is made up of 15 amino acids. For the CDR3, the DNA is TGTGCCAGCAGAATAGGGACGTCCTATAATTCACCCCTCCACTTT. This encodes CASRIGTSYNSPLHF.

The chain is built from TRBV7-3 and TRBJ2-3; the D call may be TRBD1 or TRBD2 (5 bases each). Germline V gives CDR1 SGHTA, CDR2 FQGTGA. Trimming cost V 2 bases and J 2 bases, with 11 bases left between them. CDR3 size: 15 residues. CDR3 residues: CASSLDGTATDTQYF. The CDR3 region has the DNA TGTGCCAGCAGCTTAGACGGGACCGCCACAGATACGCAGTATTTT.

V is TRBV5-1 and J is TRBJ2-5, with 15 bases aligning to TRBD2. The CDR3 contains 17 residues. V lost 4 bases and J lost 5; bases outside the gene matches: 9. Looked up from germline, CDR1 is SGHRS and CDR2 is YFSETQ. CDR3 DNA: TGCGCCAGCAGCCCAGGGACTAGCGGGGGGTCATGGGAGACCCAGTACTTC. Encoded protein: CASSPGTSGGSWETQYF.

The chain links TRBV13 to TRBJ2-1, with 12 bases that match TRBD2. The trim removed 8 bases at V and 7 bases at J, leaving 9 bases unmatched. CDR1 is PRHDT and CDR2 is FYEKMQ in the germline V gene (reference sequence). The CDR3 loop spans 15 amino acids. Here the CDR3 reads CASSWTSGARNEQFF. CDR3 coding DNA: TGTGCCAGCTCCTGGACTAGCGGGGCCCGGAATGAGCAGTTCTTC.

In its sample, this clone was seen once. V usage is TRBV4-3 and J usage is TRBJ1-5, with TRBD1 as a possible D gene (6 bases). V lost 0 bases and J 2 bases, leaving 11 bases between the germline ends. The germline V gene has CDR1 LGHNA and CDR2 YSLEER. CDR3 length: 16 amino acids. The CDR3 loop is CASSQDPAGGNQPQHF. The CDR3 nucleotides read TGCGCCAGCAGCCAAGATCCCGCAGGGGGCAATCAGCCCCAGCATTTT.

A single count supports this clone. This sequence joins TRBV3-1 (or the pseudogene TRBV3-2) and TRBJ2-2, with 14 bases identical to TRBD2. CDR1 is LGHDT, CDR2 YNNKEL, per germline (reference sequence). V lost 3 bases and J lost 6; bases outside the gene matches: 0. The CDR3 totals 15 residues. CDR3 in amino acids: CASSQGLAGAGELFF. The CDR3 DNA is TGTGCCAGCAGCCAGGGACTAGCGGGGGCCGGGGAGCTGTTTTTT.

V gene TRBV24-1 combines with J gene TRBJ2-1; D unresolved. CDR1 and CDR2 from the germline V gene are KGHDR and SFDVKD. V was shortened by 10 bases and J by 1 base, with 10 bases between the two germline ends. The CDR3 extends over 13 amino acids. CDR3 sequence: CATMGVSYNEQFF. The CDR3 region has the DNA TGTGCCACTATGGGTGTTTCCTACAATGAGCAGTTCTTC.

The genes are TRBV6-5 and TRBJ2-7, with unresolved D. This CDR3 is built from 13 residues. Trimming took off 7 bases at V and 3 bases at J, with 13 bases between the two ends. CDR1 is MNHEY and CDR2 is SVGAGI in the germline V gene. The CDR3 DNA sequence: TGTGCCAGCATCCAAACGGAATACTACGAGCAGTACTTC. Protein product: CASIQTEYYEQYF.

V usage is TRBV6-5 and J usage is TRBJ2-7; perhaps TRBD1 as D (6 bases). The CDR3 is 14 amino acids. V was cut by 0 bases and J by 1 base, with 7 bases left in between. Germline values: CDR1 MNHEY, CDR2 SVGAGI. The DNA for the CDR3 is TGTGCCAGCAGTTACTCAGGGGGTTCCTACGAGCAGTACTTC. Its translation: CASSYSGGSYEQYF.

This rearrangement joins TRBV6-6 to TRBJ1-1; D call uncertain. Germline assignment: CDR1 MNHNY and CDR2 SVGAGI (reference sequence). The CDR3 contains 13 residues. V was shortened by 0 bases and J by 5 bases, with 7 bases between the two germline ends. DNA of the CDR3: TGTGCCAGCAGTTACTCCGAAGTTACTGAAGCTTTCTTT. Its translation is CASSYSEVTEAFF.

CDR3 region: CASTPSWADTQYF. Written as DNA, the CDR3 is TGTGCCAGCACCCCTTCGTGGGCAGATACGCAGTATTTT. This rearrangement joins TRBV6-5 to TRBJ2-3; D unclear. The V end lost 7 bases, the J end lost 4 bases, and 12 bases lay between the germline ends. Germline CDR1 reads MNHEY; CDR2 reads SVGAGI. The CDR3 extends over 13 amino acids.

This chain joins TRBV23-1 and TRBJ1-2; D call uncertain. TRBV23-1 is sorted into the ORF group, with uncertain function. This CDR3 region has 13 residues. V was shortened by 3 bases and J by 3 bases, with 8 bases between the two germline ends. This chain's CDR3 is CASSHPRHYGYTF. The CDR3 coding sequence is TGCGCCAGCAGTCATCCCAGACACTATGGCTACACCTTC.